Shown below are 2 T cell receptor beta chains from a single sample sequenced in a study of blood T cell repertoires in COVID-19. Sequencing was performed with immunoSEQ multiplex PCR; in TCRdb, only in-frame clones are kept and a portion is missing. The table lists about 220,000 clones, 75% to 85% of them singletons. Sequencing was performed on peripheral blood. Receptors were obtained from a woman in her 70s with COVID-19, enrolled during active disease.

This rearrangement joins TRBV28 to TRBJ1-2; D might be TRBD1 (5 bases). CDR1 is MDHEN and CDR2 is SYDVKM in the germline V gene. Trimming shortened V by 2 bases and J by 8 bases, and 15 bases separated the two germline ends. CDR3 size: 14 residues. The CDR3 protein is CASSLTQGLGGYTF. For the CDR3, the DNA is TGTGCCAGCAGTTTAACTCAGGGTCTGGGAGGCTACACCTTC.

The chain combines TRBV7-2 with TRBJ2-1; 8 nucleotides match TRBD1. This CDR3 comprises 15 residues. V trimming: 6 bases; J trimming: 2 bases; junction bases outside the gene matches: 6. The germline V gene encodes CDR1 SGHTA and CDR2 FQGNSA. The CDR3 DNA reads as TGTGCCAGCAGGTACAGGGGGGAAACCTACAATGAGCAGTTCTTC. It is translated as CASRYRGETYNEQFF.